These 26 T cell receptor beta chains came from one sample sequenced in a study of blood T cell repertoires in COVID-19. TCRdb's table, derived via immunoSEQ multiplex PCR, lists solely in-frame clones and lacks some. The table lists some 170,000 clones, 60% to 80% of them singletons, with roughly 28% in the top ten. Sequenced material: peripheral blood. Receptor source: an older woman with acute or convalescent COVID-19.

The chain combines TRBV6-5 with TRBJ1-6; D may be TRBD1 (5 bases). V was pared by 7 bases and J by 5 bases, with 9 bases between. Germline V gives CDR1 MNHEY, CDR2 SVGAGI. The CDR3 consists of 13 residues. The CDR3 region is CASKDSNNSPLHF. Written as DNA, the CDR3 is TGTGCCAGCAAAGACAGCAATAATTCACCCCTCCACTTT.

V gene TRBV11-2 combines with J gene TRBJ2-1, with D possibly matching TRBD2 (6 bases). Trimming removed 5 bases from V and 4 bases from J, with 18 bases in between. The CDR3 totals 16 residues. Germline CDR1 reads SGHAT; CDR2 reads FQNNGV. In DNA, the CDR3 is TGTGCCAGCAGCCCGCGGGCCGGACTACGGTACAATGAGCAGTTCTTC. It translates to CASSPRAGLRYNEQFF. The full variable domain, completed using reference TRBV11-2 and TRBJ2-1, is EAGVAQSPRYKIIEKRQSVAFWCNPISGHATLYWYQQILGQGPKLLIQFQNNGVVDDSQLPKDRFSAERLKGVDSTLKIQPAKLEDSAVYLCASSPRAGLRYNEQFFGPGTRLTVL.

J is TRBJ2-1 and V is TRBV24-1; 7 bases agree with TRBD2. CDR3 size: 16 residues. With V trimmed by 5 bases and J by 0 bases, 6 bases remained unmatched. Germline CDR1 is KGHDR and CDR2 is SFDVKD. CDR3 protein: CATSGWEGSSYNEQFF. For the CDR3, the DNA is TGTGCCACCAGTGGGTGGGAGGGGAGCTCCTACAATGAGCAGTTCTTC.

The V and J genes are TRBV6-6 and TRBJ2-1; a possible D gene is TRBD2 (6 bases). The CDR3 totals 15 residues. Trimming took off 5 bases at V and 0 bases at J, with 11 bases between the two ends. Germline CDR1 is MNHNY and CDR2 is SVGAGI (reference sequence). The CDR3 sequence is CASSHSGSSYNEQFF. As DNA, the CDR3 is TGTGCCAGCAGTCATAGCGGTAGCTCCTACAATGAGCAGTTCTTC.

The rearrangement uses TRBV2 and TRBJ1-6; perhaps TRBD1 as D (5 bases). The V and J ends lost 0 bases and 0 bases respectively, with 9 bases between them. The germline V gene encodes CDR1 SNHLY and CDR2 FYNNEI. CDR3 length equals 17 residues. The CDR3 sequence is CASSEARGSSYNSPLHF. DNA of the CDR3: TGTGCCAGCAGTGAAGCAAGGGGCAGCTCCTATAATTCACCCCTCCACTTT.

The chain employs TRBV4-1 and TRBJ2-1, with D possibly being TRBD1 (6 bases). Germline CDR1 MGHRA, CDR2 YSYEKL. V gave up 4 bases and J gave up 9 bases, with 13 bases separating them. CDR3 length equals 13 residues. The CDR3 DNA reads as TGCGCCAGCAGCCCGCGAAGAGGGGGTGAGCAGTTCTTC. Encoded protein: CASSPRRGGEQFF.

The chain carries TRBV3-1 (or the pseudogene TRBV3-2) and TRBJ1-5; a possible D gene is TRBD1 (6 bases). V gave up 1 base and J gave up 4 bases, with 20 bases separating them. The CDR3 totals 18 residues. Germline V lookup: CDR1 LGHDT, CDR2 YNNKEL (reference sequence). The CDR3 is CASSQGGRYRDGNQPQHF. CDR3 in DNA: TGTGCCAGCAGCCAAGGCGGTAGGTACAGGGATGGGAATCAGCCCCAGCATTTT.

This clone was counted a few times. This chain connects TRBV3-1 (or the pseudogene TRBV3-2) to TRBJ2-7, with no clear D. Germline CDR1 reads LGHDT; CDR2 reads YNNKEL (reference sequence). The V and J ends lost 1 base and 7 bases respectively, with 8 bases between them. The CDR3 has 12 amino acids. This chain's CDR3 is CASSQGRVEQYF. The CDR3 region has the DNA TGTGCCAGCAGCCAAGGTCGTGTAGAGCAGTACTTC.

The V call is TRBV27, the J call TRBJ1-4; 9 positions agree with TRBD1. Unmatched junction bases numbered 17, after V lost 8 bases and J lost 4 bases. From germline, CDR1 is MNHEY and CDR2 SMNVEV (reference sequence). This CDR3 is 18 amino acids long. CDR3 sequence: CASRGPGTGRNHNEKLFF. The CDR3, as DNA: TGTGCCAGCCGAGGCCCTGGGACAGGGCGAAACCATAATGAAAAACTGTTTTTT.

The rearrangement joins TRBV10-2 to TRBJ1-5; no definite D call. V was shortened by 9 bases and J by 4 bases, with 10 bases between the two germline ends. From germline, CDR1 is WSHSY and CDR2 SAAADI. CDR3 size: 12 residues. This CDR3 reads CASQNLNQPQHF. Written as DNA, the CDR3 is TGCGCCAGTCAAAACTTGAATCAGCCCCAGCATTTT.

This chain uses TRBV30 with TRBJ1-2; 9 nucleotides match TRBD1. The V segment lost 7 bases and the J segment 2 bases; nucleotides outside the gene matches: 8. From germline, CDR1 is GTSNPN and CDR2 SVGIG (reference sequence). The CDR3 extends over 14 amino acids. The CDR3 protein is CAFSRDRANYGYTF. The CDR3 DNA sequence: TGTGCCTTCAGCCGGGACAGGGCAAACTATGGCTACACCTTC.

The gene calls are TRBV11-3 and TRBJ2-1; TRBD2 matches at 7 bases. This CDR3 has 14 amino acids. Germline V gene data show CDR1 as SGHNT and CDR2 as YENEEA. J gave up 7 bases and V 6 bases, and 9 bases lay outside the gene matches. CDR3: CASSASRAGNEQFF. The CDR3 nucleotides are TGTGCCAGCAGTGCTTCCCGAGCGGGAAATGAGCAGTTCTTC.

The chain has TRBV3-1 (or the pseudogene TRBV3-2) and TRBJ2-1; TRBD2 matches 7 bases. V lost 1 base and J lost 7; bases outside the gene matches: 7. The CDR3 is 15 amino acids. Germline loops: CDR1 LGHDT, CDR2 YNNKEL (reference sequence). CDR3 in amino acids: CASSQAGLGRNEQFF. Written as DNA, the CDR3 is TGTGCCAGCAGCCAAGCTGGACTAGGTAGAAATGAGCAGTTCTTC.

CDR3 protein: CASSLQGPKNIQYF. The CDR3 nucleotides read TGTGCCAGCAGCTTGCAGGGGCCGAAAAACATTCAGTACTTC. V and J are TRBV5-6 and TRBJ2-4; D possibly corresponds to TRBD1 (6 bases). V shed 1 base and J shed 4 bases, with 9 bases lying between them. The CDR3 runs 14 residues. The germline gives CDR1 SGHDT, CDR2 YYEEEE.

This clone appeared a few times. The gene calls are TRBV10-2 and TRBJ2-7, with D perhaps TRBD2 (6 bases). Trimming stripped 0 bases from V and 4 bases from J, with 13 bases between. The V gene's germline CDR1 is WSHSY and CDR2 SAAADI. The CDR3 runs 15 residues. The DNA of the CDR3 is TGCGCCAGCAGTGAGTCTAGCGGAGTAAGATACGAGCAGTACTTC. Translated, it gives CASSESSGVRYEQYF.

The rearrangement joins TRBV9 to TRBJ2-1, with 10 bases that match TRBD2. The CDR3 consists of 15 residues. The germline gives CDR1 SGDLS, CDR2 YYNGEE. V shed 2 bases and J 6 bases; nucleotides not matched to a gene: 5. CDR3 DNA: TGTGCCAGCAGCGTTGGTAGCGGGAGGTCCAATGAGCAGTTCTTC. Translation gives CASSVGSGRSNEQFF.

The J gene is TRBJ2-1, the V gene TRBV7-2; unclear D gene. Germline CDR1 is SGHTA and CDR2 is FQGNSA. The CDR3 spans 13 residues. V dropped 7 bases and J dropped 12 bases, with 19 bases sitting between them. Written as DNA, the CDR3 is TGTGCCAGCACGCTCCCCCAAATAATGGCGCAGTTCTTC. Protein: CASTLPQIMAQFF.

V and J are TRBV6-1 and TRBJ2-7; 10 nucleotides line up with TRBD1. V was clipped by 0 bases and J by 8 bases; unmatched bases: 16. The CDR3 loop spans 18 amino acids. The germline V gene has CDR1 MNHNS and CDR2 SASEGT. The CDR3 here is CASSEATVGTGVLRKQYF. CDR3 coding DNA: TGTGCCAGCAGTGAAGCGACTGTCGGGACAGGGGTCCTACGGAAGCAGTACTTC.

The rearrangement links TRBV7-6 to TRBJ1-3; D is ambiguous. The CDR3 spans 13 residues. In germline, CDR1 is SGHVS, CDR2 FNYEAQ. Between the trimmed V and J ends, which lost 2 bases and 4 bases, there was a span of 6 bases. The CDR3 region has the DNA TGTGCCAGCAGCTTACTAGGCGGAAACACCATATATTTT. It encodes CASSLLGGNTIYF.

V is TRBV29-1 and J is TRBJ2-1; TRBD2 agrees at 8 bases. Trimming at V came to 7 bases and at J to 7 bases, leaving 9 bases not matched to a gene. The germline gives CDR1 SQVTM, CDR2 ANQGSEA. This CDR3 is 13 amino acids long. CDR3 loop: CSGARERENEQFF. In DNA form, the CDR3 reads TGCAGCGGCGCCCGAGAGCGGGAGAATGAGCAGTTCTTC.

The V call is TRBV7-2, the J call TRBJ2-5; tentative D call: TRBD1 (6 bases). The CDR3 extends over 15 amino acids. Germline-derived CDR1 and CDR2 are SGHTA and FQGNSA. Trimming stripped 1 base from V and 5 bases from J, with 14 bases between. CDR3 nucleotides: TGTGCCAGCAGCTTAGTCCAGGGGAGTCAGGAGACCCAGTACTTC. The encoded protein is CASSLVQGSQETQYF.

This clone was seen only once. The V gene is TRBV3-1 (or the pseudogene TRBV3-2), the J gene TRBJ1-1, with 7 bases identical to TRBD1. Germline CDR1 is LGHDT and CDR2 is YNNKEL (reference sequence). This CDR3 spans 15 amino acids. V trimming: 2 bases; J trimming: 10 bases; junction bases outside the gene matches: 13. CDR3 in amino acids: CASSQQAYRDSGAFF. In nucleotides, the CDR3 is TGTGCCAGCAGCCAACAAGCCTACCGGGACAGCGGAGCTTTCTTT.

J is TRBJ2-2 and V is TRBV3-1 (or the pseudogene TRBV3-2), with D tentatively TRBD2 (5 bases). Germline loops: CDR1 LGHDT, CDR2 YNNKEL (reference sequence). V gave up 1 base and J gave up 6 bases, with 9 bases separating them. The CDR3 runs 14 residues. CDR3 bases: TGTGCCAGCAGCCAAGGGATAGCGTCCGGGGAGCTGTTTTTT. This sequence encodes CASSQGIASGELFF.

This clone has only a few counts. V and J are TRBV29-1 and TRBJ2-7; 7 bases are a match to TRBD1. Trimming took 4 bases from V and 0 from J; bases not matched to a gene: 3. The length of the CDR3 is 13 residues. Germline assignment: CDR1 SQVTM and CDR2 ANQGSEA. CDR3 nucleotide sequence: TGCAGCGTTGCCGCAGGGGGCTCCTACGAGCAGTACTTC. Protein sequence: CSVAAGGSYEQYF.

In its sample, this clone was seen a few times. V and J are TRBV6-5 and TRBJ1-5, with D possibly matching TRBD1 (5 bases). The V end lost 10 bases, the J end lost 4 bases, and 11 bases lay between the germline ends. Looked up from germline, CDR1 is MNHEY and CDR2 is SVGAGI. This CDR3 contains 12 residues. CDR3 amino acids: CATREGNQPQHF. CDR3 in DNA: TGTGCCACCCGGGAGGGGAATCAGCCCCAGCATTTT.

The chain carries TRBV6-5 and TRBJ2-7; TRBD2 aligns across 12 bases. With 4 bases clipped from V and 2 bases from J, the junction kept 0 bases outside the gene matches. Germline CDR1 MNHEY, CDR2 SVGAGI. The CDR3 runs 14 residues. The CDR3 DNA follows: TGTGCCAGCAGTTCTAGCGGGAGGGCCTACGAGCAGTACTTC. This translates into CASSSSGRAYEQYF.